This entry concerns a single TCR beta chain. Its antigen is still unknown. The PCR used 60 Vbeta and 13 Jbeta primers. Profiled with immunoSEQ multiplex PCR; TCRdb holds only in-frame clones, not every one. The sample records about 170,000 clones, 85% being singletons. The data originate from a study of cytomegalovirus exposure and HLA in healthy donors. Notes on the study in general: It emerged from a later analysis that several of the most significant clusters appeared to be linked to common viral pathogens.

The source of this sequence is a boy aged 2-9 years in good health and CMV-seronegative. The sequenced material came from PBMCs.

The CDR3 nucleotides read TGTGCCAGCAGCCGACACCCTGTAGAGACCCAGTACTTC. Protein: CASSRHPVETQYF. V gene TRBV28 combines with J gene TRBJ2-5; D remains ambiguous. V lost 6 bases to trimming and J lost 4 bases, with 12 bases between them. CDR1 is MDHEN and CDR2 is SYDVKM in the germline V gene. The length of the CDR3 is 13 residues.